At least ten counts were recorded for the clone carrying this T cell receptor (beta chain). Its antigen is not known. This sample is drawn from a study of T cells in Graves' hyperthyroidism and ophthalmopathy. CDR3 length: 15 amino acids. Germline V gene lookup returns CDR1 SEHNR and CDR2 FQNEAQ (reference sequence). V was pared by 5 bases and J by 2 bases, with 16 bases between. Researchers amplified the TCR beta CDR3 regions from RNA transcripts. TCR CDR3 underwent first-round RT-PCR with the HTBI primer set. TCRdb ran MiXCR on the multiplex PCR reads and lists one entry per CDR3 protein. The sample carries 250,000 to 300,000 distinct CDR3 sequences, approximately 15% recorded once. Uncontrolled infection, other autoimmune disease, pregnancy or lactation led to exclusion. Thyroid ultrasound and orbital computed tomography, with clinical symptoms and serum thyroxine and TRAb, informed diagnoses. The blood specimen was taken at initial hyperthyroidism diagnosis, before any ophthalmopathy symptoms.

General study points: Ophthalmopathy got predicted by the model a median roughly 6.1 months before its onset.

The specimen was blood. The TCR originated in a woman between 40 and 50 years old with Graves' hyperthyroidism that later progressed to Graves' ophthalmopathy. The V call is TRBV7-9, the J call TRBJ2-7, with TRBD2 as a possible D gene (6 bases). As DNA, the CDR3 is TGTGCCAGCAGCCAGCGGGCGGATGTAACCTACGAGCAGTACTTC. Its translation is CASSQRADVTYEQYF. The whole variable domain, remainder taken from reference TRBV7-9 and TRBJ2-7, is DTGVSQNPRHKITKRGQNVTFRCDPISEHNRLYWYRQTLGQGPEFLTYFQNEAQLEKSRLLSDRFSAERPKGSFSTLEIQRTEQGDSAMYLCASSQRADVTYEQYFGPGTRLTVT.